One and the same sample provided the 9 T cell receptor beta chains below, sequenced in a study of shared clonotypes between healthy human individuals. The assay was immunoSEQ multiplex PCR, and TCRdb's table has in-frame clones only and misses some. The sample lists a few million clones, over 90% seen once, with 0.39% in the top ten. The sample consisted of naive CD4+ T cells from PBMCs. The subset here: CD45RA+ positively selected. These receptors were obtained from a man between 18 and 29 years old in good health. Some clones in this sample may be carry-over from other donors' samples.

The CDR3 bases are TGCGCCAGCAGCTCCCGGCCCATATCAAACACCGGGGAGCTGTTTTTT. It encodes CASSSRPISNTGELFF. The V gene is TRBV5-1, the J gene TRBJ2-2, with D unclear. Per the germline V gene, CDR1 is SGHRS and CDR2 is YFSETQ. The V end lost 3 bases, the J end lost 2 bases, and 14 bases lay between the germline ends. The length of the CDR3 is 16 residues. Full variable domain (missing parts from reference TRBV5-1 and TRBJ2-2): KAGVTQTPRYLIKTRGQQVTLSCSPISGHRSVSWYQQTPGQGLQFLFEYFSETQRNKGNFPGRFSGRQFSNSRSEMNVSTLELGDSALYLCASSSRPISNTGELFFGEGSRLTVL.

The chain carries TRBV4-2 and TRBJ2-7; D is uncertain. V dropped 1 base and J dropped 2 bases, with 6 bases sitting between them. Germline V CDR1 and CDR2: LGHNA, YNFKEQ. The CDR3 runs to 13 residues. Written as DNA, the CDR3 is TGTGCCAGCAGCCAAGTTTCAGCCTACGAGCAGTACTTC. As protein: CASSQVSAYEQYF.

The chain joins TRBV18 to TRBJ1-4, with D maybe TRBD1 (6 bases). The germline V gene has CDR1 KGHSH and CDR2 LQKENI. The CDR3 spans 15 residues. V was cut by 1 base and J by 5 bases, with 11 bases left in between. The chain's CDR3 is CASSPRGAENEKLFF. CDR3 nucleotides: TGTGCCAGCTCACCACGGGGGGCGGAAAATGAAAAACTGTTTTTT. Based on the CDR3 plus reference TRBV18 and TRBJ1-4, the full variable domain is NAGVMQNPRHLVRRRGQEARLRCSPMKGHSHVYWYRQLPEEGLKFMVYLQKENIIDESGMPKERFSAEFPKEGPSILRIQQVVRGDSAAYFCASSPRGAENEKLFFGSGTQLSVL.

V is TRBV30 and J is TRBJ2-3, with TRBD1 as a possible D gene (6 bases). The V and J ends lost 4 bases and 2 bases respectively, with 13 bases between them. The CDR3 covers 14 residues. CDR1 is GTSNPN, CDR2 SVGIG, per germline (reference sequence). Written as DNA, the CDR3 is TGTGCCTGGAACCAAGACAGGCCCACAGATACGCAGTATTTT. Protein: CAWNQDRPTDTQYF.

The chain couples TRBV6-6 to TRBJ2-2; the match to TRBD1 covers 11 bases. In germline, CDR1 is MNHNY, CDR2 SVGAGI (reference sequence). V lost 5 bases to trimming and J lost 5 bases; unmatched junction nucleotides: 4. The CDR3 runs 15 residues. CDR3 nucleotide sequence: TGTGCCAGCAGTACGGGACAGGGGGGGACCGGGGAGCTGTTTTTT. This sequence encodes CASSTGQGGTGELFF.

The gene calls are TRBV7-2 and TRBJ2-3; D ambiguous. V was trimmed by 4 bases and J by 2 bases, leaving 19 bases between them. CDR1 is SGHTA and CDR2 is FQGNSA in the germline V gene. This CDR3 comprises 17 residues. CDR3 amino acids: CASSSPLGILLTDTQYF. The CDR3 bases are TGTGCCAGCAGCTCCCCCTTAGGGATACTCCTCACAGATACGCAGTATTTT.

The gene calls are TRBV18 and TRBJ2-1; TRBD2 agrees at 9 bases. CDR1 is KGHSH, CDR2 LQKENI, per germline. Unmatched junction bases numbered 8, after V lost 6 bases and J lost 5 bases. The CDR3 totals 15 residues. The CDR3 loop is CASSSTSGRNNEQFF. CDR3 sequence (DNA): TGTGCCAGCTCCTCCACTAGCGGGCGAAACAATGAGCAGTTCTTC.

J is TRBJ2-1 and V is TRBV18, with a tentative D call TRBD2 (6 bases). CDR3 length equals 15 residues. Trimming left V 3 bases short and J 4 bases short, with 13 bases between. Looked up from germline, CDR1 is KGHSH and CDR2 is LQKENI. The CDR3 loop is CASSPFGGGYNEQFF. Here the CDR3 DNA reads TGTGCCAGCTCACCCTTCGGGGGAGGTTACAATGAGCAGTTCTTC.

V gene TRBV2 combines with J gene TRBJ2-1; 11 bases fit TRBD2. V lost 8 bases to trimming and J lost 7 bases; unmatched junction nucleotides: 10. CDR3 length equals 15 residues. Germline values: CDR1 SNHLY, CDR2 FYNNEI. CDR3 in amino acids: CASWETSGVGNEQFF. CDR3 coding DNA: TGTGCCAGCTGGGAGACTAGCGGGGTGGGGAATGAGCAGTTCTTC.